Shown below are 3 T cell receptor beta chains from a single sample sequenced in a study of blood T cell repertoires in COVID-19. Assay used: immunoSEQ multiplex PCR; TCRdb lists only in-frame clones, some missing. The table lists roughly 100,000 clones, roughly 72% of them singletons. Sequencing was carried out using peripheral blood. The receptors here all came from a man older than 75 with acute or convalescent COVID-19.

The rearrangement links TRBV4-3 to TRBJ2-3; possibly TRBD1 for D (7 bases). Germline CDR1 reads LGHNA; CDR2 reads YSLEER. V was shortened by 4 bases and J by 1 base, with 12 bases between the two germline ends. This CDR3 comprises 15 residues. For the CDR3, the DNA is TGCGCCAGCAGCCTCCGCGGGACAGGCACAGATACGCAGTATTTT. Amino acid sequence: CASSLRGTGTDTQYF.

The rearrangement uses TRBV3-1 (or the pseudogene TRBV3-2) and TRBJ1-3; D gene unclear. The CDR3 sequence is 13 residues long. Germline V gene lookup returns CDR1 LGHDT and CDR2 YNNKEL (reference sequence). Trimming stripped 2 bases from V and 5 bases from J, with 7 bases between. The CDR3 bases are TGTGCCAGCAGCCAATATAGTAGAAACACCATATATTTT. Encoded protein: CASSQYSRNTIYF.

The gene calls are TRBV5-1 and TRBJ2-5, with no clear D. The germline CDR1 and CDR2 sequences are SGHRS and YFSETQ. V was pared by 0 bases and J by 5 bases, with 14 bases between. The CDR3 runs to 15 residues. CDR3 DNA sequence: TGCGCCAGCAGCTTGGATCCGGCTAGTATCGAGACCCAGTACTTC. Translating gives CASSLDPASIETQYF.